The 28 T cell receptor beta chains given below trace back to one sample, sequenced in a study of T cell responses to AZD1222 COVID-19 vaccine. TCRdb's table, derived via immunoSEQ multiplex PCR, lists solely in-frame clones and lacks some. The table records approximately 100,000 clones, around 94% of them present only once. The sample consisted of peripheral blood, taken on day 0 of AZD1222 vaccination. The receptors come from an adult in good health.

The J gene is TRBJ2-5, the V gene TRBV7-9; D might be TRBD1 (5 bases). The CDR3 extends over 14 amino acids. Trimming stripped 5 bases from V and 4 bases from J, with 14 bases between. Germline V gene data show CDR1 as SEHNR and CDR2 as FQNEAQ (reference sequence). CDR3 DNA sequence: TGTGCCAGCAGCAGCAGGGTTCTGGGAGAGACCCAGTACTTC. As protein: CASSSRVLGETQYF.

The rearrangement uses TRBV4-1 and TRBJ1-6, with D uncertain. The CDR3 is 14 residues long. V was shortened by 0 bases and J by 7 bases, with 7 bases between the two germline ends. CDR1 is MGHRA and CDR2 is YSYEKL in the germline V gene. The chain's CDR3 is CASSQDWENSPLHF. CDR3 bases: TGCGCCAGCAGCCAAGATTGGGAAAATTCACCCCTCCACTTT.

The chain recombines TRBV7-2 with TRBJ1-2; weak D call: TRBD1 (6 bases). The CDR3 length is 14 residues. Germline-derived CDR1 and CDR2 are SGHTA and FQGNSA. V was clipped by 6 bases and J by 8 bases, with 19 bases between them. The CDR3 reads CASRVGGTGSGYTF. Here the CDR3 DNA reads TGTGCCAGCAGAGTGGGAGGTACAGGGTCCGGCTACACCTTC.

The table lists this clone with a count of one. The genes are TRBV4-3 and TRBJ2-2; D is perhaps TRBD1 (5 bases). V gave up 0 bases and J gave up 6 bases, with 11 bases separating them. The germline gives CDR1 LGHNA, CDR2 YSLEER. This CDR3 spans 15 amino acids. CDR3 nucleotides: TGCGCCAGCAGCCAAGATCGGAGCAGGGCCGGGGAGCTGTTTTTT. Protein product: CASSQDRSRAGELFF.

The chain combines TRBV7-3 with TRBJ1-2; TRBD1 matches at 7 bases. CDR3 length: 15 residues. The germline V gene has CDR1 SGHTA and CDR2 FQGTGA. V gave up 5 bases and J gave up 3 bases; unmatched junction bases: 9. CDR3 sequence (DNA): TGTGCCAGCAGCCGTAGACAGGGAGGGGACTATGGCTACACCTTC. The encoded protein is CASSRRQGGDYGYTF.

The V call is TRBV6-5, the J call TRBJ2-2; possibly TRBD1 or TRBD2 for D (5 bases each). V shed 4 bases and J shed 6 bases, with 12 bases lying between them. Germline CDR1 and CDR2: MNHEY and SVGAGI. There are 14 residues in the CDR3. The CDR3, as DNA: TGTGCCAGCAGTTCCGGGGCCTATTCCGGGGAGCTGTTTTTT. Its protein is CASSSGAYSGELFF.

This clone showed up just a few times. The chain uses TRBV20-1 and TRBJ1-2; D unclear. The CDR3 consists of 13 residues. The germline CDR1 and CDR2 sequences are DFQATT and SNEGSKA (reference sequence). V gave up 3 bases and J gave up 1 base, with 9 bases separating them. In nucleotides, the CDR3 is TGCAGTGCTAGTTTCTCGCTTAACTATGGCTACACCTTC. Its protein is CSASFSLNYGYTF.

This clone is judged medium-sized. The chain combines TRBV27 with TRBJ2-4; D is tentatively TRBD1 or TRBD2 (5 bases each). V lost 1 base to trimming and J lost 5 bases, with 9 bases between them. Germline lookup yields CDR1 MNHEY and CDR2 SMNVEV (reference sequence). The CDR3 sequence is 14 residues long. The CDR3 DNA is TGTGCCAGCAGTTTATATGGGGGACAAAACATTCAGTACTTC. This codes for CASSLYGGQNIQYF.

The V gene is TRBV19, the J gene TRBJ2-4; 8 positions agree with TRBD1. The V gene's germline CDR1 is LNHDA and CDR2 SQIVND (reference sequence). V lost 3 bases to trimming and J lost 5 bases; unmatched junction nucleotides: 6. This CDR3 is built from 15 residues. The DNA of the CDR3 is TGTGCCAGTAGTATTTATGGGACAGGAGAAAACATTCAGTACTTC. Translating gives CASSIYGTGENIQYF.

V is TRBV5-4 and J is TRBJ2-2, with 10 bases that match TRBD2. The CDR3 is 16 residues long. Trimming removed 7 bases from V and 4 bases from J; junction bases left unmatched: 10. Germline values: CDR1 SGHNT, CDR2 YYREEE (reference sequence). The CDR3 DNA follows: TGTGCCAGCCGTTCTAGCGGGGGCATCTCCACCGGGGAGCTGTTTTTT. As protein: CASRSSGGISTGELFF.

This chain links TRBV6-5 with TRBJ2-7, with D possibly TRBD1 on 5 matching bases. V gave up 6 bases and J gave up 3 bases, with 12 bases separating them. This CDR3 spans 13 amino acids. CDR1 and CDR2 (germline): MNHEY, SVGAGI. CDR3: CASSSRQSYEQYF. The CDR3 DNA is TGTGCCAGCAGCTCGAGACAGAGCTACGAGCAGTACTTC.

The J gene is TRBJ2-1, the V gene TRBV9; TRBD1 might be the D (6 bases). Germline CDR1 SGDLS, CDR2 YYNGEE. CDR3 length: 14 residues. V gave up 0 bases and J gave up 7 bases, with 11 bases separating them. In DNA form, the CDR3 reads TGTGCCAGCAGCGTAGGAGGGGGTTCGAATGAGCAGTTCTTC. Encoded protein: CASSVGGGSNEQFF.

This chain connects TRBV19 to TRBJ2-2; D call uncertain. The germline V gene has CDR1 LNHDA and CDR2 SQIVND (reference sequence). The CDR3 is 14 amino acids. The V gene lost 5 bases and the J gene lost 6 bases, with 13 bases spanning the gap. This CDR3 reads CASSLVGNSGELFF. The CDR3 DNA reads as TGTGCCAGTAGTCTCGTTGGGAATTCCGGGGAGCTGTTTTTT.

This sequence joins TRBV19 and TRBJ1-4, with a weak D call TRBD1 (5 bases). Trimming took off 6 bases at V and 0 bases at J, with 8 bases between the two ends. The CDR3 sequence is 14 residues long. Germline CDR1 LNHDA, CDR2 SQIVND (reference sequence). CDR3 sequence: CASRQVATNEKLFF. The CDR3 nucleotides are TGTGCCAGTAGACAGGTTGCAACTAATGAAAAACTGTTTTTT.

V usage is TRBV29-1 and J usage is TRBJ1-1, with TRBD1 as a possible D gene (5 bases). Germline CDR1 is SQVTM and CDR2 is ANQGSEA. Trimming took off 7 bases at V and 1 base at J, with 10 bases between the two ends. There are 12 residues in the CDR3. The CDR3 DNA reads TGCAGCGCGGGACGATGGAACACTGAAGCTTTCTTT. This gives the protein CSAGRWNTEAFF.

There are a few counts of this clone. CDR3 in amino acids: CASSPGTYEQYF. DNA for the CDR3: TGTGCCAGCAGCCCGGGGACCTACGAGCAGTACTTC. The V and J genes are TRBV11-3 and TRBJ2-7; tentatively, D is TRBD2 (5 bases). CDR1 SGHNT and CDR2 YENEEA come from the germline V gene. CDR3 size: 12 residues. Deletions cut 5 bases from V and 2 bases from J, with 7 bases between.

The V call is TRBV7-2, the J call TRBJ1-4; the D is unclear. With 4 bases removed from V and 8 bases from J, the gap between germline ends came to 8 bases. The germline CDR1 and CDR2 sequences are SGHTA and FQGNSA. This CDR3 comprises 12 residues. As DNA, the CDR3 is TGTGCCAGCAGCTCGCCGAAGGAAAAACTGTTTTTT. This translates into CASSSPKEKLFF.

The V call is TRBV6-1, the J call TRBJ1-5, with TRBD1 as a possible D gene (5 bases). CDR1 is MNHNS and CDR2 is SASEGT in the germline V gene. The V end was cut by 2 bases, the J end by 0 bases, with 14 bases between. The CDR3 has 17 amino acids. The chain's CDR3 is CASSERGSLYSNQPQHF. The CDR3 coding sequence is TGTGCCAGCAGTGAACGGGGCAGCCTATATAGCAATCAGCCCCAGCATTTT.

The chain couples TRBV28 to TRBJ1-5; D ambiguous. The V gene's germline CDR1 is MDHEN and CDR2 SYDVKM. The CDR3 is made up of 13 amino acids. Trimming removed 6 bases at V and 3 bases at J, with 9 bases between. The CDR3 protein is CASRLGFNQPQHF. For the CDR3, the DNA is TGTGCCAGCAGATTAGGGTTCAATCAGCCCCAGCATTTT.

The chain joins TRBV5-6 to TRBJ2-3, with D unresolved. With 3 bases removed from V and 0 bases from J, the gap between germline ends came to 20 bases. Germline V lookup: CDR1 SGHDT, CDR2 YYEEEE. The CDR3 runs 18 residues. CDR3 bases: TGTGCCAGCAGCTCCAGTTCTTGGCCCATAGCTAGCACAGATACGCAGTATTTT. This encodes CASSSSSWPIASTDTQYF.

The chain combines TRBV29-1 with TRBJ1-1, with no clear D. The CDR3 is 12 amino acids. Germline V gene lookup returns CDR1 SQVTM and CDR2 ANQGSEA. Trimming cost V 4 bases and J 2 bases, with 8 bases left between them. The CDR3 sequence: CSVVTYNTEAFF. CDR3 nucleotides: TGCAGCGTTGTTACCTATAACACTGAAGCTTTCTTT. The full variable domain, with the rest looked up from reference TRBV29-1 and TRBJ1-1, is SAVISQKPSRDICQRGTSLTIQCQVDSQVTMMFWYRQQPGQSLTLIATANQGSEATYESGFVIDKFPISRPNLTFSTLTVSNMSPEDSSIYLCSVVTYNTEAFFGQGTRLTVV.

V gene TRBV7-3 combines with J gene TRBJ2-1; 9 bases agree with TRBD1. Germline V gives CDR1 SGHTA, CDR2 FQGTGA. Trimming removed 5 bases from V and 4 bases from J; junction bases left unmatched: 3. The CDR3 contains 14 residues. This CDR3 is CASSPGQGYNEQFF. Written as DNA, the CDR3 is TGTGCCAGCAGCCCCGGACAGGGGTACAATGAGCAGTTCTTC.

The rearrangement uses TRBV6-5 and TRBJ2-7; 8 nucleotides match TRBD2. The length of the CDR3 is 15 residues. Germline V gene lookup returns CDR1 MNHEY and CDR2 SVGAGI. V shed 3 bases, J shed 2 bases, and the junction held 6 bases outside the gene matches. CDR3 loop: CASSYATSGPYEQYF. The DNA of the CDR3 is TGTGCCAGCAGTTATGCAACTAGCGGCCCCTACGAGCAGTACTTC.

This clone appeared a single time. J is TRBJ1-2 and V is TRBV3-1 (or the pseudogene TRBV3-2), with no clear D. V was cut by 5 bases and J by 5 bases, with 12 bases left in between. The germline gives CDR1 LGHDT, CDR2 YNNKEL (reference sequence). This CDR3 has 13 residues. The CDR3 coding sequence is TGTGCCAGCAGCGATAGAGCGGGTTATGGCTACACCTTC. This translates into CASSDRAGYGYTF.

This chain connects TRBV27 to TRBJ1-2; D not certain. Deletions cut 6 bases from V and 3 bases from J, with 14 bases between. Germline V lookup: CDR1 MNHEY, CDR2 SMNVEV (reference sequence). The CDR3 is made up of 14 amino acids. The CDR3 sequence is CASSPGEFYYGYTF. CDR3 sequence (DNA): TGTGCCAGCAGCCCGGGTGAGTTCTACTATGGCTACACCTTC.

The genes are TRBV5-1 and TRBJ1-1; D is undetermined. CDR3 length equals 15 residues. V was cut by 0 bases and J by 1 base, with 10 bases left in between. In germline, CDR1 is SGHRS, CDR2 YFSETQ. The CDR3, as DNA: TGCGCCAGCAGCTTGGCGGTAAGTCAGAACACTGAAGCTTTCTTT. Its translation: CASSLAVSQNTEAFF.

The J gene is TRBJ1-1, the V gene TRBV18, with D unresolved. Trimming stripped 0 bases from V and 1 base from J, with 6 bases between. This CDR3 has 14 amino acids. Per germline, CDR1 KGHSH and CDR2 LQKENI. For the CDR3, the DNA is TGTGCCAGCTCACCACCTTTGGAGAACACTGAAGCTTTCTTT. Encoded protein: CASSPPLENTEAFF.

The chain recombines TRBV28 with TRBJ2-7; TRBD1 matches at 7 bases. The CDR3 consists of 16 residues. Germline V gene sequence: CDR1 MDHEN, CDR2 SYDVKM. V lost 3 bases to trimming and J lost 3 bases; unmatched junction nucleotides: 11. The DNA for the CDR3 is TGTGCCAGCAGTTTCTCCCCCAGTCAGGGGGTCTACGAGCAGTACTTC. It is translated as CASSFSPSQGVYEQYF.